Given below is one TCR beta chain in context. Its antigen is not identified. This same CDR3 is encoded by further DNA sequences in the sample. Trimming removed 0 bases at V and 5 bases at J, with 10 bases between. Germline CDR1 MNHNS, CDR2 SASEGT. The CDR3 has 14 residues. Researchers ran the PCR with 60 Vbeta and 13 Jbeta primers. The repertoire was sequenced with immunoSEQ multiplex PCR; TCRdb's copy has only in-frame clones and lacks some. The sample lists 150,000 or so clones, approximately 85% occurring once. This sample is part of a study of cytomegalovirus exposure and HLA in healthy donors. Findings and limits, study-wide: Information on immune exposure was restricted to one variable (CMV serostatus). Presence/absence analyses assumed roughly uniform sequencing depth across donors, which may not hold.

The V and J genes are TRBV6-1 and TRBJ1-1, with D maybe TRBD1 (5 bases). The receptor was isolated from a man aged 18 to 29 in good health and CMV-seropositive. Sequencing was carried out using PBMCs. Written as DNA, the CDR3 is TGTGCCAGCAGTGAAGCTCGGGGGAGTACTGAAGCTTTCTTT. Its protein is CASSEARGSTEAFF.